This T cell receptor beta chain was captured in a study of cytomegalovirus exposure and HLA in healthy donors. Background on the study: Early on, a data release was issued that held 65 million to 100 million unique TCRs from HLA-typed donors.

There are 13 residues in the CDR3. Trimming took off 5 bases at V and 7 bases at J, with 9 bases between the two ends. Per the germline V gene, CDR1 is LNHDA and CDR2 is SQIVND (reference sequence). The study ran its PCR with 60 Vbeta and 13 Jbeta primers. The data were produced by immunoSEQ multiplex PCR, yet TCRdb's version contains in-frame clones alone and is incomplete. Of about 250,000 clones listed, about 85% were seen once; the top ten hold approximately 0.24%. The chain combines TRBV19 with TRBJ1-6, with D unclear. Sequenced sample: PBMCs. This TCR was recovered from a girl between 2 and 10 years old in good health and CMV-seronegative. The DNA of the CDR3 is TGTGCCAGTAGTTCCGCAGGAAATTCACCCCTCCACTTT. As protein: CASSSAGNSPLHF.